This TCR beta chain was found in a study of regulatory T cells in long-lasting Graves disease. Through Arm-PCR of CDR3 regions and iRepertoire HTBI primers, TCR beta libraries were built. TCRdb recomputed calls from the multiplex PCR reads with MiXCR, one row per CDR3 protein. The table has 600,000 to 800,000 distinct CDR3 sequences, about 32% seen once. Time point: persistent/refractory GD, antithyroid drugs over 5 years with positive TRAb. RNA extracted from PBMCs served as the sequencing template. In each case, Graves' disease was diagnosed per American Thyroid Association guidelines. V was pared by 0 bases and J by 9 bases, with 15 bases between. Looked up from germline, CDR1 is MNHEY and CDR2 is SVGAGI. CDR3 length equals 16 residues.

This sequence joins TRBV6-5 and TRBJ1-6; TRBD1 is a possible D gene (5 bases). Material: peripheral blood mononuclear cells (PBMCs), obtained when the disease was refractory, from a patient treated with antithyroid drugs. The receptor comes from a female donor with Graves disease. The CDR3, as DNA: TGTGCCAGCAGTTACTCGGATCTAGTCGGGGGTTCACCCCTCCACTTT. This codes for CASSYSDLVGGSPLHF.